The clone carrying this TCR beta chain occurred once. Its antigen is unknown. Amplification used 52 TRBV primers and 13 TRBJ primers. Profiled with immunoSEQ multiplex PCR; TCRdb holds only in-frame clones, not every one. The repertoire includes about 15,000 clones, approximately 80% of them detected once, and around 7.8% sits in the top ten. This entry is derived from a study of regulatory T cells. The CDR3 runs 11 residues. Germline loops: CDR1 MRHNA, CDR2 SNTAGT. V was clipped by 4 bases and J by 6 bases, with 7 bases between them. Study conclusions and caveats: Patient repertoires had restricted TRB V-J pairs and skewed V and J usage, most in Tregs. In CD3G-deficient patients, conventional CD4+ T cells were enriched for hydrophobic CDR3 residues at positions 6 and 7.

Autoimmunity was present in every CD3G-deficient patient, worse in two. At testing, patients were 2 to 39 years old, with reduced naive and increased memory T-cell proportions. The chain combines TRBV6-4 with TRBJ2-7; D gene unclear. Input material: conventional CD4+ T cells sorted from blood. The TCR originated in a person aged 30-39 years with CD3G deficiency. CDR3 nucleotides: TGTGCCAGCAGTGGACGAAGCGAGCAGTACTTC. It translates to CASSGRSEQYF.